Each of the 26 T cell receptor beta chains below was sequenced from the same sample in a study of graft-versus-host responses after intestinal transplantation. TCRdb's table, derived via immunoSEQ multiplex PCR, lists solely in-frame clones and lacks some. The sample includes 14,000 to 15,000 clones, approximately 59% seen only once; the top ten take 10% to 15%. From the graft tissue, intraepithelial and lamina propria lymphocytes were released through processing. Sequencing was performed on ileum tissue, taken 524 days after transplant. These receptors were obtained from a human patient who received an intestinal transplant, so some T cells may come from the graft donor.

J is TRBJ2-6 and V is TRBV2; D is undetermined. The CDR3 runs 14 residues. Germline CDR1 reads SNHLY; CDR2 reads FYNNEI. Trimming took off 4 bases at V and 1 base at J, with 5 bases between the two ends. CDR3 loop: CASSVRSGANVLTF. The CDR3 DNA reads TGTGCCAGCAGTGTACGGTCTGGGGCCAACGTCCTGACTTTC.

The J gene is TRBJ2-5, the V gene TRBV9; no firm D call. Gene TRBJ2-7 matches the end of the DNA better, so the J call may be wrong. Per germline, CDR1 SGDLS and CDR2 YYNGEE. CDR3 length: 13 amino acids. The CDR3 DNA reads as TGTGCCAGCAGCGCCCATGGTTCCTACGAGCAGTACTTC. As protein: CASSAHGSYEQYF.

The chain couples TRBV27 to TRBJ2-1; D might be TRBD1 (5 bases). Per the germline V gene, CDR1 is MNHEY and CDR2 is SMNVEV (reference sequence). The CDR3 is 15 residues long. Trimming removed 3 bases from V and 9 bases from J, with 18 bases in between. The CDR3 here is CASSLSGPPGSEQFF. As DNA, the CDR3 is TGTGCCAGCAGTTTGTCAGGGCCCCCGGGCAGTGAGCAGTTCTTC.

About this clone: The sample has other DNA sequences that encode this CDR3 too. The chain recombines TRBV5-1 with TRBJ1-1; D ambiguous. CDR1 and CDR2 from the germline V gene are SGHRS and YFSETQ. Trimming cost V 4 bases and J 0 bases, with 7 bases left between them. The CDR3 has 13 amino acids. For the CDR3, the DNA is TGCGCCAGCAGCGTTCAGGTGAACACTGAAGCTTTCTTT. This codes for CASSVQVNTEAFF.

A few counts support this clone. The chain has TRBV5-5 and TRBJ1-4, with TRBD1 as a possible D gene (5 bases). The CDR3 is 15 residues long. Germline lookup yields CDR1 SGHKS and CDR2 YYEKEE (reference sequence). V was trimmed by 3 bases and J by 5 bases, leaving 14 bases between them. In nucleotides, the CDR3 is TGTGCCAGCAGCTCGGTCCGGGGGACCAATGAAAAACTGTTTTTT. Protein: CASSSVRGTNEKLFF.

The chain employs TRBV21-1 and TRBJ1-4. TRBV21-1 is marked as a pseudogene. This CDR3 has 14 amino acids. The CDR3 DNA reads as TGTGCCAGCAGCCCCCCCGGGTTTAATGAAAAACTGTTTTTT. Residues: CASSPPGFNEKLFF.

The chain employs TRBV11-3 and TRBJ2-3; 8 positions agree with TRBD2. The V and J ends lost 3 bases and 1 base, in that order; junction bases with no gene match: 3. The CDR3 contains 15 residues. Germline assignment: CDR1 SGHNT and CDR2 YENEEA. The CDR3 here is CASSFAGGGTDTQYF. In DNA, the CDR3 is TGTGCCAGCAGCTTTGCGGGGGGTGGCACAGATACGCAGTATTTT.

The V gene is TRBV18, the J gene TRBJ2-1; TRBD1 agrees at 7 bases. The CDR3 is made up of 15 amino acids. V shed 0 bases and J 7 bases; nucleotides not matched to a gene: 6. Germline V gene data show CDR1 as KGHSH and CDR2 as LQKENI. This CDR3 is CASSPPGQKGNEQFF. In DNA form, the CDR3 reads TGTGCCAGCTCACCACCGGGACAGAAAGGGAATGAGCAGTTCTTC. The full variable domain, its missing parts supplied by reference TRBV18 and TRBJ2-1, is NAGVMQNPRHLVRRRGQEARLRCSPMKGHSHVYWYRQLPEEGLKFMVYLQKENIIDESGMPKERFSAEFPKEGPSILRIQQVVRGDSAAYFCASSPPGQKGNEQFFGPGTRLTVL.

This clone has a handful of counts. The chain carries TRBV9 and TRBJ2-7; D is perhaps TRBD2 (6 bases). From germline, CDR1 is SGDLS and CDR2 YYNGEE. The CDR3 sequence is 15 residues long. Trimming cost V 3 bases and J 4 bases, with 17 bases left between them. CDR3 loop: CASSEGLGGAYEQYF. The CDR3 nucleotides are TGTGCCAGCAGCGAAGGATTGGGGGGTGCATACGAGCAGTACTTC.

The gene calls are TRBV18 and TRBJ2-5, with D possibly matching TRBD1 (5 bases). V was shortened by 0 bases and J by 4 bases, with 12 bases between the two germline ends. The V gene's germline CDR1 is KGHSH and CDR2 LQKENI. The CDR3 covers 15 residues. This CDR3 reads CASSPPAGIVETQYF. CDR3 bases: TGTGCCAGCTCACCACCGGCAGGGATTGTAGAGACCCAGTACTTC.

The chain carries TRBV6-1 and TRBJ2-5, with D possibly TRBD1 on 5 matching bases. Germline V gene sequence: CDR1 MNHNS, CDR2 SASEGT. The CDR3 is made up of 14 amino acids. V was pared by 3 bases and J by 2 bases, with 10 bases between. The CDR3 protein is CASSDRQGQETQYF. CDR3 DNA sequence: TGTGCCAGCAGTGATAGGCAGGGACAAGAGACCCAGTACTTC.

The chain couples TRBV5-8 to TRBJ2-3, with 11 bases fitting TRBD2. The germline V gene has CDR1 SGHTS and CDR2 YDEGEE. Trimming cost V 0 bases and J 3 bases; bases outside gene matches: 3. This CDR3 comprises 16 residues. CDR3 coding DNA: TGTGCCAGCAGCTTGGGACTAGCGGGGATGACAGATACGCAGTATTTT. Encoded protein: CASSLGLAGMTDTQYF.

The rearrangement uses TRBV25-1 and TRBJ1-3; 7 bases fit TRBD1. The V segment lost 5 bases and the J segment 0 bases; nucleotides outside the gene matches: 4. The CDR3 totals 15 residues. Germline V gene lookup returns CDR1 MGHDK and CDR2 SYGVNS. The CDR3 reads CASSRGTDSGNTIYF. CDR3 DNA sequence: TGTGCCAGCAGTAGAGGGACAGACTCTGGAAACACCATATATTTT.

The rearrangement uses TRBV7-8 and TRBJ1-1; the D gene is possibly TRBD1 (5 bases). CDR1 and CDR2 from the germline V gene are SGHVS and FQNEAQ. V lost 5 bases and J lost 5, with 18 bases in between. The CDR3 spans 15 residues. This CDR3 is CASSPVSGLGTEAFF. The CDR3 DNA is TGTGCCAGCAGCCCAGTATCAGGGCTGGGTACTGAAGCTTTCTTT.

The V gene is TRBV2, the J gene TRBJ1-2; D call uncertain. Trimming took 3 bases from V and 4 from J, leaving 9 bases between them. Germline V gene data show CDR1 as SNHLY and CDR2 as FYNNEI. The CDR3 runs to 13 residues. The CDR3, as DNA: TGTGCCAGCAGTGAGGGTGGAGGCTATGGCTACACCTTC. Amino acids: CASSEGGGYGYTF.

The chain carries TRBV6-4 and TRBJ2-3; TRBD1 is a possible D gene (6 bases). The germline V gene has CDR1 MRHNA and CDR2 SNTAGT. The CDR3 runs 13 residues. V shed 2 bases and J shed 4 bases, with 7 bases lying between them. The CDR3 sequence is CASSDGGADTQYF. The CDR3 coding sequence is TGTGCCAGCAGTGACGGGGGCGCAGATACGCAGTATTTT.

The CDR3 sequence: CASSYSGGSGNTIYF. The CDR3 nucleotides read TGTGCCAGCAGTTACTCAGGGGGTTCTGGAAACACCATATATTTT. The rearrangement links TRBV6-5 to TRBJ1-3; D is perhaps TRBD1 (6 bases). There are 15 residues in the CDR3. The V gene lost 0 bases and the J gene lost 1 base, with 7 bases spanning the gap. Per the germline V gene, CDR1 is MNHEY and CDR2 is SVGAGI.

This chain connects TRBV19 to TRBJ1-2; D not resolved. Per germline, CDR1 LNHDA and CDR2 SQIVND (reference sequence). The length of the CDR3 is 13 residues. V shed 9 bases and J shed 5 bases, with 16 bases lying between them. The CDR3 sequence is CASSTGNFYGYTF. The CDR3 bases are TGTGCCAGCTCAACGGGGAACTTTTATGGCTACACCTTC.

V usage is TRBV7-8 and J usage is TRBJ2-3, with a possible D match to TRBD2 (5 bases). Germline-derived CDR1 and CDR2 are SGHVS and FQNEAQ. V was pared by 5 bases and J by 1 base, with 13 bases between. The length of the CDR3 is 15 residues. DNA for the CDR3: TGTGCCAGCAGCCAAGGAAGCGGCCGCACAGATACGCAGTATTTT. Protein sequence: CASSQGSGRTDTQYF.

The CDR3 protein is CASSGPGQGNTIYF. Written as DNA, the CDR3 is TGTGCCAGCAGCGGCCCGGGACAGGGAAACACCATATATTTT. V gene TRBV7-9 combines with J gene TRBJ1-3; 7 nucleotides agree with TRBD1. J gave up 4 bases and V 5 bases, and 5 bases lay outside the gene matches. Germline assignment: CDR1 SEHNR and CDR2 FQNEAQ (reference sequence). The CDR3 is made up of 14 amino acids. Complete variable domain (other parts from reference TRBV7-9 and TRBJ1-3): DTGVSQNPRHKITKRGQNVTFRCDPISEHNRLYWYRQTLGQGPEFLTYFQNEAQLEKSRLLSDRFSAERPKGSFSTLEIQRTEQGDSAMYLCASSGPGQGNTIYFGEGSWLTVV.

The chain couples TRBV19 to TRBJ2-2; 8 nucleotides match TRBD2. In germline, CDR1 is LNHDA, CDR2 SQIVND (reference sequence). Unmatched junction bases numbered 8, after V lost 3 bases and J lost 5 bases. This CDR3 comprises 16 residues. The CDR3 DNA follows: TGTGCCAGTAGTATCGGGGGGGGCGTAATGACCGGGGAGCTGTTTTTT. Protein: CASSIGGGVMTGELFF.

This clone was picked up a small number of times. The CDR3 is CASSEVGGIYGYTF. In DNA form, the CDR3 reads TGTGCCAGCAGTGAAGTAGGAGGGATCTATGGCTACACCTTC. The rearrangement uses TRBV6-1 and TRBJ1-2; D gene unclear. V was clipped by 1 base and J by 4 bases, with 10 bases between them. The CDR3 has 14 residues. Germline V gives CDR1 MNHNS, CDR2 SASEGT.

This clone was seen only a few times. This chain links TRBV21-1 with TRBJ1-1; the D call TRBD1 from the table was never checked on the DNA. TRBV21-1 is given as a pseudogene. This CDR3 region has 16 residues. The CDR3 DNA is TGTGCCAGCAGCATAATGACAGGGGGGCATCTCTCTGAAGCTTTCTTT. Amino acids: CASSIMTGGHLSEAFF.

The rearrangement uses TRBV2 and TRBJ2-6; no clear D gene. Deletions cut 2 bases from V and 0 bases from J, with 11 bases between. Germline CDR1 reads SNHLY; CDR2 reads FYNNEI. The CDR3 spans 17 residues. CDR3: CASSERRQRSGANVLTF. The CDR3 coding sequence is TGTGCCAGCAGTGAACGGCGGCAGCGCTCTGGGGCCAACGTCCTGACTTTC.

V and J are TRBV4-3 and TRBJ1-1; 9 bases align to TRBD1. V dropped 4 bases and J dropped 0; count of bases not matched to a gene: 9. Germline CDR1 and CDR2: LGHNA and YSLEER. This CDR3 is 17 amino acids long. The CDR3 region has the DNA TGCGCCAGCAGCCCCGGAGGACAGGGGACGATGAACACTGAAGCTTTCTTT. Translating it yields CASSPGGQGTMNTEAFF.

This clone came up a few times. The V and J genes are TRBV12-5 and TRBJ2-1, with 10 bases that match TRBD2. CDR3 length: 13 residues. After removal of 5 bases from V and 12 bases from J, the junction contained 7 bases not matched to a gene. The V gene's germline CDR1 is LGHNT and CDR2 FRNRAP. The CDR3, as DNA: TGTGCTAGTGGTCTGCCGGGACTAGCGCGGCAGTTCTTC. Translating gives CASGLPGLARQFF.